This T cell receptor beta chain was identified during a study of cytomegalovirus exposure and HLA in healthy donors. 60 Vbeta and 13 Jbeta primers were used in PCR. This table comes from immunoSEQ multiplex PCR, and its TCRdb copy is limited to in-frame clones, with some not included. The profile covers about 250,000 clones, with more than 55% appearing a single time and 2% to 2.5% taken by the ten largest. The ends were cut back, 3 bases at V and 0 bases at J, with 12 bases in the middle. The CDR3 is 16 residues long. Germline V gene data show CDR1 as KGHSH and CDR2 as LQKENI. Comments on this clone: Its antigen is unknown.

Broader study findings: Earlier results showed most TCR beta V segments being productive about 87% or about 30% of the time.

Sequencing was performed on PBMCs. This sequence joins TRBV18 and TRBJ1-3; no clear D. The receptor was isolated from a female donor in good health and CMV-seronegative. The CDR3 bases are TGTGCCAGCTCACCCCACACAGACGGCTCTGGAAACACCATATATTTT. Its translation is CASSPHTDGSGNTIYF.